This T cell receptor (beta chain) was found in a study of beta chain features in type 1 diabetes. This CDR3 spans 10 amino acids. CDR1 LNHDA and CDR2 SQIVND come from the germline V gene (reference sequence). Trimming cost V 11 bases and J 9 bases, with 11 bases left between them. A remark on this clone: The antigen is unknown.

Reverse transcription of all isolated RNA meant that expressed TCRB transcripts were sequenced. Assay: immunoSEQ multiplex PCR; the TCRdb copy retains only in-frame clones and omits some. The sample lists around 250,000 clones, about 15% occurring once. Study-level points and caveats: All four CD4+ subsets of Type 1 diabetes patients contained TCRB CDR3s that were moderately but significantly shorter. Cells with high TCR expression could be over-represented by cDNA sequencing. When VDJ junctions were examined, type 1 diabetes patients showed fewer insertions and more deletions.

Material: naive CD4+ T cells from blood. The clonotype comes from a man aged 25 to 40 with type 1 diabetes. This sequence joins TRBV19 and TRBJ2-1; TRBD2 might be the D (6 bases). The CDR3 bases are TGTGCCGCGGGGTTGAGTGAGCAGTTCTTC. Its translation: CAAGLSEQFF.